One and the same sample provided the 20 T cell receptor beta chains below, sequenced in a study of shared clonotypes between healthy human individuals. The assay was immunoSEQ multiplex PCR, and TCRdb's table has in-frame clones only and misses some. The repertoire holds approximately 1.1 million clones, 75% to 80% seen once, with about 0.52% in the top ten. Sequencing used memory CD4+ T cells from PBMCs. The sample's subset: CD45RA-negative fraction. These receptors all stem from a man in his late teens or twenties in good health. Some clones in this sample may be carry-over from other donors' samples.

This chain links TRBV4-2 with TRBJ2-7; TRBD1 aligns across 7 bases. Trimming at V came to 0 bases and at J to 1 base, leaving 6 bases not matched to a gene. The CDR3 has 16 residues. Germline V CDR1 and CDR2: LGHNA, YNFKEQ. CDR3 nucleotides: TGTGCCAGCAGCCAAGAGATAGGGGGCTGGTCCTACGAGCAGTACTTC. Protein: CASSQEIGGWSYEQYF.

The rearrangement uses TRBV27 and TRBJ2-1; TRBD2 matches 8 bases. The V and J ends lost 2 bases and 8 bases, in that order; junction bases with no gene match: 5. Germline CDR1 reads MNHEY; CDR2 reads SMNVEV (reference sequence). There are 14 residues in the CDR3. The chain's CDR3 is CASSLQREPDEQFF. The CDR3 DNA reads as TGTGCCAGCAGTTTACAGCGGGAGCCGGATGAGCAGTTCTTC.

This chain joins TRBV7-8 and TRBJ2-7; 11 bases map to TRBD2. The trim removed 5 bases at V and 0 bases at J, leaving 9 bases unmatched. CDR1 is SGHVS, CDR2 FQNEAQ, per germline. The CDR3 length is 17 residues. The CDR3 bases are TGTGCCAGCAGCCGATTCTCGACTAGCGGGGTCTCCTACGAGCAGTACTTC. Its translation: CASSRFSTSGVSYEQYF. The complete variable domain, with remaining parts taken from reference TRBV7-8 and TRBJ2-7, reads GAGVSQSPRYKVAKRGQDVALRCDPISGHVSLFWYQQALGQGPEFLTYFQNEAQLDKSGLPSDRFFAERPEGSVSTLKIQRTQQEDSAVYLCASSRFSTSGVSYEQYFGPGTRLTVT.

The rearrangement links TRBV28 to TRBJ1-6; D perhaps matches TRBD1 (5 bases). The V end lost 6 bases, the J end lost 9 bases, and 21 bases lay between the germline ends. The length of the CDR3 is 16 residues. Germline V gene lookup returns CDR1 MDHEN and CDR2 SYDVKM. CDR3 sequence reads: CASSPNKWGNSSPLHF. DNA for the CDR3: TGTGCCAGCAGCCCAAACAAGTGGGGGAACAGTTCACCCCTCCACTTT. The full variable domain, in which reference TRBV28 and TRBJ1-6 provide the parts outside the CDR3, is DVKVTQSSRYLVKRTGEKVFLECVQDMDHENMFWYRQDPGLGLRLIYFSYDVKMKEKGDIPEGYSVSREKKERFSLILESASTNQTSMYLCASSPNKWGNSSPLHFGNGTRLTVT.

The J gene is TRBJ2-2, the V gene TRBV5-4; D uncertain. Looked up from germline, CDR1 is SGHNT and CDR2 is YYREEE (reference sequence). The CDR3 has 14 residues. Trimming pared 2 bases from V and 2 bases from J, leaving 7 bases between. In DNA form, the CDR3 reads TGTGCCAGCAGCTTTGCTATCAACACCGGGGAGCTGTTTTTT. Translating it yields CASSFAINTGELFF.

The chain combines TRBV28 with TRBJ2-1; D uncertain. Germline V gene sequence: CDR1 MDHEN, CDR2 SYDVKM. The CDR3 is 12 residues long. The germline V and J ends were trimmed by 6 bases and 5 bases, with 8 bases remaining between them. This CDR3 is CASRGSNNEQFF. CDR3 coding DNA: TGTGCCAGCAGAGGCTCAAACAATGAGCAGTTCTTC.

The chain is built from TRBV18 and TRBJ1-1; D call uncertain. CDR3 length equals 15 residues. Trimming stripped 7 bases from V and 3 bases from J, with 18 bases between. The germline CDR1 and CDR2 sequences are KGHSH and LQKENI. The CDR3 bases are TGTGCCAGCTTACAAGGGAATCTGGGTTACACTGAAGCTTTCTTT. Translated: CASLQGNLGYTEAFF.

The rearrangement links TRBV25-1 to TRBJ1-1; 8 nucleotides agree with TRBD1. Per the germline V gene, CDR1 is MGHDK and CDR2 is SYGVNS. V trimming: 4 bases; J trimming: 1 base; junction bases outside the gene matches: 11. The CDR3 runs to 17 residues. CDR3 amino acids: CASSATPGQAGNTEAFF. The CDR3 DNA reads as TGTGCCAGCAGTGCCACCCCGGGACAGGCGGGGAACACTGAAGCTTTCTTT.

The chain carries TRBV7-2 and TRBJ1-5; a weak D match, TRBD1 (5 bases). CDR3 length equals 15 residues. Germline V CDR1 and CDR2: SGHTA, FQGNSA. V lost 1 base and J lost 3, with 10 bases in between. The DNA for the CDR3 is TGTGCCAGCAGCTTAGGGCACAGGAACAATCAGCCCCAGCATTTT. Protein sequence: CASSLGHRNNQPQHF. Full variable domain (outside the CDR3, taken from reference TRBV7-2 and TRBJ1-5): GAGVSQSPSNKVTEKGKDVELRCDPISGHTALYWYRQSLGQGLEFLIYFQGNSAPDKSGLPSDRFSAERTGGSVSTLTIQRTQQEDSAVYLCASSLGHRNNQPQHFGDGTRLSIL.

In this sample, this clone turned up once. DNA of the CDR3: TGTGCCAGCAGTGCGTATCCGGGACAGGGTACCGGGGAGCTGTTTTTT. It specifies CASSAYPGQGTGELFF. This chain joins TRBV28 and TRBJ2-2; the match to TRBD1 covers 9 bases. The CDR3 is made up of 16 amino acids. Losses at the gene ends were 5 bases for V and 5 bases for J; bases not matched to a gene: 9. Germline loops: CDR1 MDHEN, CDR2 SYDVKM.

This clone has only one observation. This sequence joins TRBV9 and TRBJ2-2, with D unresolved. This CDR3 has 15 residues. Looked up from germline, CDR1 is SGDLS and CDR2 is YYNGEE. Trimming shortened V by 0 bases and J by 6 bases, and 12 bases separated the two germline ends. The CDR3 sequence is CASSVDSGLAGELFF. The CDR3 bases are TGTGCCAGCAGCGTAGACTCCGGCCTGGCCGGGGAGCTGTTTTTT.

The V gene is TRBV5-1, the J gene TRBJ2-5, with a tentative D call TRBD1 (6 bases). Germline V gene data show CDR1 as SGHRS and CDR2 as YFSETQ. The V gene lost 0 bases and the J gene lost 5 bases, with 14 bases spanning the gap. The CDR3 runs to 15 residues. The CDR3 bases are TGCGCCAGCAGCTTGGAGCAGGGGTGGTGGGAGACCCAGTACTTC. Translating gives CASSLEQGWWETQYF.

V and J are TRBV9 and TRBJ2-3; 10 positions match TRBD2. The CDR3 consists of 18 residues. Trimming removed 4 bases from V and 0 bases from J; junction bases left unmatched: 11. Looked up from germline, CDR1 is SGDLS and CDR2 is YYNGEE. CDR3 nucleotides: TGTGCCAGCAGCTCCCGCGGACTAGCGGATTCTAGCACAGATACGCAGTATTTT. This sequence encodes CASSSRGLADSSTDTQYF. Drawing the rest from reference TRBV9 and TRBJ2-3, the complete variable domain is DSGVTQTPKHLITATGQRVTLRCSPRSGDLSVYWYQQSLDQGLQFLIQYYNGEERAKGNILERFSAQQFPDLHSELNLSSLELGDSALYFCASSSRGLADSSTDTQYFGPGTRLTVL.

The chain joins TRBV29-1 to TRBJ2-5; a weak D match, TRBD1 (7 bases). V dropped 4 bases and J dropped 5 bases, with 11 bases sitting between them. Germline CDR1 SQVTM, CDR2 ANQGSEA. CDR3 length equals 12 residues. The CDR3 DNA reads as TGCAGCGTTGTGACAGGGAGGGAGACCCAGTACTTC. As protein: CSVVTGRETQYF.

The V and J genes are TRBV29-1 and TRBJ2-7, with 10 bases that match TRBD2. This CDR3 has 14 amino acids. V gave up 6 bases and J gave up 4 bases; unmatched junction bases: 9. The V gene's germline CDR1 is SQVTM and CDR2 ANQGSEA. The CDR3 DNA follows: TGCAGCGTATCCCTAGCGGGAGTAAGATACGAGCAGTACTTC. Its translation: CSVSLAGVRYEQYF.

The chain combines TRBV28 with TRBJ2-1, with 9 bases that match TRBD2. V lost 11 bases to trimming and J lost 8 bases; unmatched junction nucleotides: 19. Per the germline V gene, CDR1 is MDHEN and CDR2 is SYDVKM. CDR3 size: 16 residues. The CDR3 nucleotides are TGTGCCGCCAGCAAATTAAAGGCTAGCGGGACCTATGAGCAGTTCTTC. This sequence encodes CAASKLKASGTYEQFF.

The chain joins TRBV5-1 to TRBJ2-5; D remains ambiguous. V was pared by 3 bases and J by 5 bases, with 11 bases between. The CDR3 is 13 residues long. Germline V lookup: CDR1 SGHRS, CDR2 YFSETQ. The CDR3 region is CASSYGISETQYF. The CDR3 nucleotides are TGCGCCAGCAGCTATGGAATATCCGAGACCCAGTACTTC.

In its sample, this clone was seen once. CDR3 residues: CASRAGTVDTQYF. The CDR3 DNA reads as TGTGCCAGCAGAGCGGGGACTGTGGATACGCAGTATTTT. This chain links TRBV6-5 with TRBJ2-3; 7 bases align to TRBD2. The CDR3 has 13 amino acids. Per the germline V gene, CDR1 is MNHEY and CDR2 is SVGAGI. V lost 6 bases and J lost 6; bases outside the gene matches: 6.

The V gene is TRBV5-4, the J gene TRBJ2-7; weak D call: TRBD2 (6 bases). The length of the CDR3 is 18 residues. V was trimmed by 4 bases and J by 7 bases, leaving 30 bases between them. Germline assignment: CDR1 SGHNT and CDR2 YYREEE (reference sequence). The CDR3 loop is CASSGGLHYTPTPGEQYF. The DNA for the CDR3 is TGTGCCAGCAGCGGCGGACTACACTATACTCCCACGCCGGGGGAGCAGTACTTC.

The chain links TRBV5-4 to TRBJ2-7; D is uncertain. V lost 8 bases, J lost 0 bases, and 15 bases lay in between. The CDR3 contains 14 residues. The germline CDR1 and CDR2 sequences are SGHNT and YYREEE (reference sequence). The CDR3 coding sequence is TGTGCCAGATACTCACCTGTGGTCTCCTACGAGCAGTACTTC. It is translated as CARYSPVVSYEQYF. The full variable domain, rest sourced from reference TRBV5-4 and TRBJ2-7, is ETGVTQSPTHLIKTRGQQVTLRCSSQSGHNTVSWYQQALGQGPQFIFQYYREEENGRGNFPPRFSGLQFPNYSSELNVNALELDDSALYLCARYSPVVSYEQYFGPGTRLTVT.